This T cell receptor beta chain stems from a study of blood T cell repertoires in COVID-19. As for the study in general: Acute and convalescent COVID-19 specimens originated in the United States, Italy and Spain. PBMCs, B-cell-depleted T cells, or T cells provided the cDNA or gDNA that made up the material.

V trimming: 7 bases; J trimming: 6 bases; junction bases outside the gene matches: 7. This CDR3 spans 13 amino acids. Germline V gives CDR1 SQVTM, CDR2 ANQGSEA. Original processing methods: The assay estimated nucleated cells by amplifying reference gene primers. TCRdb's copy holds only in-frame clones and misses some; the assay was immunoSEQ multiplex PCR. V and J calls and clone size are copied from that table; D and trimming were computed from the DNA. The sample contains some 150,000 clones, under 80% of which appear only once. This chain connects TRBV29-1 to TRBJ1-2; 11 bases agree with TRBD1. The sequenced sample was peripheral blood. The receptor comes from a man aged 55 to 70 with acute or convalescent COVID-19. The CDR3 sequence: CSATGTGGDGYTF. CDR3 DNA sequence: TGCAGCGCCACCGGGACAGGGGGGGATGGCTACACCTTC. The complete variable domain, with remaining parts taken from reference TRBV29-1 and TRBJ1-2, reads SAVISQKPSRDICQRGTSLTIQCQVDSQVTMMFWYRQQPGQSLTLIATANQGSEATYESGFVIDKFPISRPNLTFSTLTVSNMSPEDSSIYLCSATGTGGDGYTFGSGTRLTVV.